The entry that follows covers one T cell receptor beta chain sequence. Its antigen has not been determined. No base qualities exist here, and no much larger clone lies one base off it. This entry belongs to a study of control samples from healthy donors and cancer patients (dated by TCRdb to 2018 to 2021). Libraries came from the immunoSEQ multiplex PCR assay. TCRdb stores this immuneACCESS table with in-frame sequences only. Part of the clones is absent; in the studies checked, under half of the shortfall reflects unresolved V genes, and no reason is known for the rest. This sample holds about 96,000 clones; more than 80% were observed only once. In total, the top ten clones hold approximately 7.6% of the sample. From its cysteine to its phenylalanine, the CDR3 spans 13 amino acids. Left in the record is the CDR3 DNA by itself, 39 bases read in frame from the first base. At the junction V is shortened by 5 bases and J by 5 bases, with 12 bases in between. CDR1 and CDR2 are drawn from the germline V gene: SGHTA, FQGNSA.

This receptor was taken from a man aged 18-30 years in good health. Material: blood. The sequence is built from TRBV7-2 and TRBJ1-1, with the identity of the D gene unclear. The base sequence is TGTGCCAGCAGCCCTTGGACTAAAACTGAAGCTTTCTTT. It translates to CASSPWTKTEAFF.